This TCR beta chain was sequenced for a study of shared clonotypes between healthy human individuals. Study-level results: Clonotype sharing across donors was expected to vary with sequencing depth.

This CDR3 spans 19 amino acids. The J segment lost 4 bases and the V segment lost 0 bases, leaving 13 bases of the junction unmatched. Germline V gene data show CDR1 as LGHNA and CDR2 as YSLEER. Comments on this clone: Its antigen is not identified.

It was approximately 100 million PBMCs that unsorted samples used for genomic DNA. Running of the assay took place at deep level. Ten immunoSEQ deep assay plates served to sequence unsorted PBMC DNA. Sequencing was performed with immunoSEQ multiplex PCR; in TCRdb, only in-frame clones are kept and a portion is missing. Of fewer than 600,000 clones in the sample, roughly three quarters were seen once. Sequencing input: PBMCs. This TCR was sampled from a woman aged 40-49 years in good health. Some clones in this sample may be carry-over from other donors' samples. The rearrangement joins TRBV4-3 to TRBJ1-5; 9 positions match TRBD1. DNA of the CDR3: TGCGCCAGCAGCCAAGATTACAGGACAGGGGCGGGGGGGAATCAGCCCCAGCATTTT. Translated, it gives CASSQDYRTGAGGNQPQHF.